Listed here are 30 T cell receptor beta chains from one sample, sequenced in a study of blood T cell repertoires in COVID-19. Clones were sequenced by immunoSEQ multiplex PCR, and TCRdb holds only the in-frame ones, with some missing. The sample lists 140,000 or so clones, 80% to 85% seen once, with about 8.1% in the top ten. The sequenced sample was peripheral blood. Receptors were obtained from a man younger than 40 with COVID-19, enrolled during active disease.

The rearrangement links TRBV5-1 to TRBJ2-7, with D uncertain. Germline CDR1 is SGHRS and CDR2 is YFSETQ. The V end lost 4 bases, the J end lost 3 bases, and 17 bases lay between the germline ends. The CDR3 has 15 amino acids. CDR3 nucleotides: TGCGCCAGCAGCGTGGAAACAACGGGTTTCTACGAGCAGTACTTC. Its translation is CASSVETTGFYEQYF.

The rearrangement joins TRBV14 to TRBJ1-2; perhaps TRBD1 as D (5 bases). The CDR3 spans 14 residues. Trimming removed 1 base from V and 4 bases from J, with 10 bases in between. The germline V gene encodes CDR1 SGHDN and CDR2 FVKESK. CDR3 in amino acids: CASSQATTGYGYTF. In DNA, the CDR3 is TGTGCCAGCAGCCAAGCAACTACAGGCTATGGCTACACCTTC.

CDR3: CASSSELAGGPVDTQYF. Written as DNA, the CDR3 is TGTGCCAGCAGCTCAGAGCTAGCGGGAGGGCCCGTAGATACGCAGTATTTT. The chain carries TRBV5-4 and TRBJ2-3; 12 bases line up with TRBD2. The length of the CDR3 is 17 residues. Germline V lookup: CDR1 SGHNT, CDR2 YYREEE (reference sequence). Losses at the gene ends were 3 bases for V and 5 bases for J; bases not matched to a gene: 10. The whole variable domain, filled in from reference TRBV5-4 and TRBJ2-3, reads ETGVTQSPTHLIKTRGQQVTLRCSSQSGHNTVSWYQQALGQGPQFIFQYYREEENGRGNFPPRFSGLQFPNYSSELNVNALELDDSALYLCASSSELAGGPVDTQYFGPGTRLTVL.

J is TRBJ1-6 and V is TRBV2, with D tentatively TRBD1 (5 bases). The CDR3 has 13 amino acids. Germline V gene sequence: CDR1 SNHLY, CDR2 FYNNEI. V lost 6 bases and J 8 bases, leaving 11 bases between the germline ends. The CDR3 loop is CASRGRGDSPLHF. CDR3 DNA: TGTGCCAGCAGGGGGAGGGGTGATTCACCCCTCCACTTT.

The chain links TRBV3-1 (or the pseudogene TRBV3-2) to TRBJ2-7; TRBD2 aligns across 7 bases. The germline V gene encodes CDR1 LGHDT and CDR2 YNNKEL (reference sequence). The V gene end was trimmed by 5 bases and the J gene end by 2 bases; junction bases not matched to a gene: 6. This CDR3 region has 14 residues. CDR3 coding DNA: TGTGCCAGCAGCGGCGGGAGTAGTACCTACGAGCAGTACTTC. Protein sequence: CASSGGSSTYEQYF.

The genes are TRBV19 and TRBJ2-1; 9 bases are shared with TRBD2. The CDR3 loop spans 15 amino acids. J gave up 9 bases and V 6 bases, and 12 bases lay outside the gene matches. Germline CDR1 LNHDA, CDR2 SQIVND (reference sequence). The CDR3 nucleotides are TGTGCCAGTAGGGCCGAGGCTAGCGGGAATGGTGAGCAGTTCTTC. Its translation is CASRAEASGNGEQFF.

The chain carries TRBV30 and TRBJ2-1; TRBD2 matches 9 bases. Per the germline V gene, CDR1 is GTSNPN and CDR2 is SVGIG (reference sequence). The CDR3 length is 15 residues. Trimming cost V 0 bases and J 9 bases; bases outside gene matches: 9. As DNA, the CDR3 is TGTGCCTGGAGTGTGGGTAGCGGGAGCAAAAGTGAGCAGTTCTTC. Residues: CAWSVGSGSKSEQFF.

This chain joins TRBV10-1 and TRBJ2-7; 7 bases agree with TRBD1. Germline V gives CDR1 WNHNN, CDR2 SYGVQD (reference sequence). This CDR3 contains 16 residues. Germline trimming cut 2 bases from V and 2 bases from J; bases unmatched to any gene: 9. CDR3 amino acids: CASSEGRQGGAYEQYF. The DNA of the CDR3 is TGCGCCAGCAGTGAGGGCCGACAGGGTGGGGCCTACGAGCAGTACTTC.

This clone was seen once. The gene calls are TRBV21-1 and TRBJ2-1; TRBD2, the table's D call, lacks a check against the DNA. TRBV21-1 is shown as a pseudogene. The CDR3 has 14 residues. The DNA of the CDR3 is TGTGCCAGCATGGCGGGAGGCATGGAAAATGAGCAGTTCTTC. This translates into CASMAGGMENEQFF.

Remarks on this clone: Germline and junction disagree at one end, which may indicate a read error. The V call is TRBV5-1, the J call TRBJ1-3; TRBD1 agrees at 8 bases. The CDR3 loop spans 14 amino acids. In germline, CDR1 is SGHRS, CDR2 YFSETQ. The CDR3 DNA sequence: TGCGCCAGCGGAATAGGACAGGGATCAAATCCTCCCCATTTT. Translated: CASGIGQGSNPPHF.

V is TRBV7-9 and J is TRBJ2-7; tentative D call: TRBD2 (6 bases). There are 16 residues in the CDR3. V lost 6 bases, J lost 2 bases, and 20 bases lay in between. Germline CDR1 and CDR2: SEHNR and FQNEAQ (reference sequence). The CDR3 region is CASSPEGGSGPYEQYF. The CDR3 nucleotides are TGTGCCAGCAGTCCAGAAGGAGGGTCGGGGCCCTACGAGCAGTACTTC.

The chain joins TRBV27 to TRBJ2-7, with TRBD1 matching 10 bases. Looked up from germline, CDR1 is MNHEY and CDR2 is SMNVEV (reference sequence). The CDR3 is made up of 15 amino acids. V gave up 4 bases and J gave up 3 bases; unmatched junction bases: 6. The CDR3 sequence: CASSSRDRGFYEQYF. The CDR3 DNA follows: TGTGCCAGCAGTTCCCGGGACAGGGGATTCTACGAGCAGTACTTC.

V usage is TRBV19 and J usage is TRBJ2-3; TRBD1 might be the D (5 bases). Germline-derived CDR1 and CDR2 are LNHDA and SQIVND (reference sequence). CDR3 length equals 13 residues. V lost 4 bases and J 4 bases, leaving 9 bases between the germline ends. The CDR3 bases are TGTGCCAGTAGTAGGCAGGGTTCAGATACGCAGTATTTT. This gives the protein CASSRQGSDTQYF.

This clone was picked up one time. The rearrangement joins TRBV6-5 to TRBJ1-3; D is uncertain. CDR3 length equals 14 residues. Looked up from germline, CDR1 is MNHEY and CDR2 is SVGAGI. The V end was cut by 6 bases, the J end by 1 base, with 10 bases between. The CDR3 here is CASSRTGSGNTIYF. For the CDR3, the DNA is TGTGCCAGCAGCCGCACGGGGTCTGGAAACACCATATATTTT.

This clone has only a few counts. At the DNA level, this CDR3 is encoded by other sequences in the same sample as well. J is TRBJ2-7 and V is TRBV27, with 8 nucleotides matching TRBD1. The CDR3 is 14 residues long. From germline, CDR1 is MNHEY and CDR2 SMNVEV (reference sequence). V lost 4 bases and J lost 0; bases outside the gene matches: 2. The CDR3 region is CASSWGTGSYEQYF. The CDR3 coding sequence is TGTGCCAGCAGTTGGGGGACAGGCTCCTACGAGCAGTACTTC.

The chain employs TRBV11-2 and TRBJ1-3; D remains unclear. V was pared by 5 bases and J by 0 bases, with 8 bases between. The germline CDR1 and CDR2 sequences are SGHAT and FQNNGV. The CDR3 covers 14 residues. Here the CDR3 reads CASSRGNSGNTIYF. The DNA for the CDR3 is TGTGCCAGCAGCCGAGGGAACTCTGGAAACACCATATATTTT.

This clone was found a few times. The chain employs TRBV30 and TRBJ1-2; 8 bases align to TRBD1. Germline V CDR1 and CDR2: GTSNPN, SVGIG (reference sequence). V gave up 7 bases and J gave up 5 bases; unmatched junction bases: 6. The CDR3 is 12 amino acids. CDR3 DNA: TGTGCCTCGATCCGACAGGGGTATGGCTACACCTTC. It encodes CASIRQGYGYTF.

The count of this clone is one. The CDR3 coding sequence is TGCAGTGCTAGTACGGGAGGTAAAGATACGCAGTATTTT. It is translated as CSASTGGKDTQYF. This chain links TRBV20-1 with TRBJ2-3, with 7 nucleotides matching TRBD2. V was clipped by 3 bases and J by 5 bases; unmatched bases: 5. Germline V gene sequence: CDR1 DFQATT, CDR2 SNEGSKA (reference sequence). The CDR3 consists of 13 residues.

The rearrangement uses TRBV28 and TRBJ1-6, with 8 bases fitting TRBD1. The CDR3 is 16 amino acids. Germline V gene lookup returns CDR1 MDHEN and CDR2 SYDVKM. Trimming took 5 bases from V and 5 from J; bases not matched to a gene: 8. The CDR3 spells CASSPNGQGNNSPLHF. CDR3 coding DNA: TGTGCCAGCAGTCCCAACGGACAGGGAAATAATTCACCCCTCCACTTT.

The chain couples TRBV19 to TRBJ1-2; D is unclear. Deletions cut 1 base from V and 6 bases from J, with 9 bases between. The CDR3 loop spans 13 amino acids. CDR1 and CDR2 (germline): LNHDA, SQIVND (reference sequence). Here the CDR3 reads CASSIGRIDGYTF. CDR3 sequence (DNA): TGTGCCAGTAGTATAGGGAGGATCGATGGCTACACCTTC.

The genes are TRBV9 and TRBJ1-1; D remains ambiguous. Germline lookup yields CDR1 SGDLS and CDR2 YYNGEE. The length of the CDR3 is 14 residues. V gave up 0 bases and J gave up 1 base, with 7 bases separating them. The CDR3 bases are TGTGCCAGCAGCGTAGGTTGGCAGAACACTGAAGCTTTCTTT. Its protein is CASSVGWQNTEAFF.

V gene TRBV7-9 combines with J gene TRBJ2-6; D is perhaps TRBD2 (6 bases). Per germline, CDR1 SEHNR and CDR2 FQNEAQ (reference sequence). The V end was cut by 5 bases, the J end by 2 bases, with 10 bases between. The CDR3 sequence is 15 residues long. DNA of the CDR3: TGTGCCAGCAGCCCCGGAGGGACTGGGGCCAACGTCCTGACTTTC. This gives the protein CASSPGGTGANVLTF.

This chain joins TRBV19 and TRBJ2-1; D gene uncertain. The ends were cut back, 9 bases at V and 6 bases at J, with 15 bases in the middle. The CDR3 is made up of 13 amino acids. Germline values: CDR1 LNHDA, CDR2 SQIVND (reference sequence). CDR3 bases: TGTGCCAGCCTAGACCTAGTCGCCAATGAGCAGTTCTTC. Protein: CASLDLVANEQFF.

The V and J genes are TRBV30 and TRBJ1-1; 10 bases align to TRBD1. Germline loops: CDR1 GTSNPN, CDR2 SVGIG (reference sequence). The CDR3 is 14 amino acids. V lost 0 bases, J lost 13 bases, and 11 bases stayed unmatched. This chain's CDR3 is CAWSVPSTGGNGFF. The CDR3 bases are TGTGCCTGGAGTGTACCCTCGACAGGGGGCAACGGTTTCTTT.

To note about this clone: A read error may produce the germline difference seen at one junction end. CDR3 amino acids: CASTQQTVDYGYTF. The CDR3 DNA reads TGTGCCAGCACCCAACAGACAGTGGACTATGGCTACACCTTC. This sequence joins TRBV16 and TRBJ1-2; the D gene is possibly TRBD1 (5 bases). The germline V gene encodes CDR1 KGHSY and CDR2 FQNENV. The CDR3 is 14 residues long.

This clone was picked up one time. The V and J genes are TRBV28 and TRBJ2-1; D remains ambiguous. The CDR3 has 13 residues. In germline, CDR1 is MDHEN, CDR2 SYDVKM. Trimming took 2 bases from V and 10 from J, leaving 12 bases between them. The CDR3 DNA is TGTGCCAGCAGTTTACGGTCCCCTCCCGAGCAGTTCTTC. As protein: CASSLRSPPEQFF.

This chain connects TRBV30 to TRBJ2-3; 10 bases are a match to TRBD2. Germline V gene lookup returns CDR1 GTSNPN and CDR2 SVGIG (reference sequence). This CDR3 has 14 residues. V gave up 3 bases and J gave up 7 bases; unmatched junction bases: 7. The CDR3 region is CAWRASGRWYTQYF. The CDR3, as DNA: TGTGCCTGGAGGGCTAGCGGGAGATGGTATACGCAGTATTTT.

The chain links TRBV13 to TRBJ2-2; the D gene is possibly TRBD2 (5 bases). This CDR3 contains 15 residues. The ends were cut back, 7 bases at V and 5 bases at J, with 17 bases in the middle. Looked up from germline, CDR1 is PRHDT and CDR2 is FYEKMQ (reference sequence). DNA for the CDR3: TGTGCCAGCACACGACGGGGTGGGCTGACCGGGGAGCTGTTTTTT. It codes for CASTRRGGLTGELFF.

The chain has TRBV6-5 and TRBJ2-3, with D possibly TRBD1 on 6 matching bases. The CDR3 loop spans 13 amino acids. V dropped 5 bases and J dropped 11 bases, with 17 bases sitting between them. Germline V gene data show CDR1 as MNHEY and CDR2 as SVGAGI. DNA for the CDR3: TGTGCCAGCAGTCCCCAGACAGGATACGGGCAGTATTTT. Its protein product is CASSPQTGYGQYF.

This sequence joins TRBV27 and TRBJ2-7; 9 bases line up with TRBD1. The V segment lost 5 bases and the J segment 0 bases; nucleotides outside the gene matches: 5. There are 15 residues in the CDR3. Germline values: CDR1 MNHEY, CDR2 SMNVEV (reference sequence). Here the CDR3 DNA reads TGTGCCAGCAGTACACCGGGACAGGGCTCCTACGAGCAGTACTTC. It codes for CASSTPGQGSYEQYF.